Listed here are 17 T cell receptor beta chains from one sample, sequenced in a study of blood T cell repertoires in COVID-19. Repertoires were generated with immunoSEQ multiplex PCR, while TCRdb's copy carries only in-frame clones and drops some. This sample has 300,000 to 400,000 clones; 90% occur once, and the top ten carry around 3.9%. The sequenced sample was PBMCs or T cells enriched from blood (not recorded which). The receptors here all came from a young woman who had been exposed to COVID-19.

The CDR3 DNA sequence: TGTGCCAGCAGCCAAGATGACCATAGGTCCTGGAGGTTTGAGCAGTACTTC. Residues: CASSQDDHRSWRFEQYF. The gene calls are TRBV4-2 and TRBJ2-7, with a tentative D call TRBD2 (5 bases). The CDR3 totals 17 residues. Germline V CDR1 and CDR2: LGHNA, YNFKEQ. V was pared by 0 bases and J by 7 bases, with 22 bases between.

This clone showed up just once. The genes are TRBV2 and TRBJ2-1; 8 nucleotides line up with TRBD2. This CDR3 contains 13 residues. V lost 5 bases and J lost 13; bases outside the gene matches: 10. Germline-derived CDR1 and CDR2 are SNHLY and FYNNEI. CDR3 sequence: CASSLTPGGPQFF. In DNA form, the CDR3 reads TGTGCCAGCAGTCTAACCCCGGGGGGGCCACAGTTCTTC.

V usage is TRBV6-4 and J usage is TRBJ1-2, with D possibly being TRBD1 (6 bases). Germline CDR1 and CDR2: MRHNA and SNTAGT. The CDR3 is made up of 14 amino acids. V was trimmed by 4 bases and J by 6 bases, leaving 15 bases between them. CDR3 protein: CASSGKWGRDGYTF. The CDR3 DNA sequence: TGTGCCAGCAGTGGGAAGTGGGGGCGAGATGGCTACACCTTC.

This clone was seen only once. Other DNA sequences in the sample encode the same CDR3. CDR3 region: CASSLAGDTEAFF. As DNA, the CDR3 is TGCGCCAGCAGCTTGGCCGGGGATACTGAAGCTTTCTTT. The V and J genes are TRBV5-1 and TRBJ1-1, with D unclear. Germline loops: CDR1 SGHRS, CDR2 YFSETQ. Trimming took off 0 bases at V and 5 bases at J, with 8 bases between the two ends. The CDR3 runs to 13 residues.

The DNA of the CDR3 is TGTGCCACCAGCTCCCATCGGGGAAACTATGGCTACACCTTC. Its protein product is CATSSHRGNYGYTF. The rearrangement uses TRBV24-1 and TRBJ1-2, with unresolved D. The CDR3 covers 14 residues. Germline CDR1 and CDR2: KGHDR and SFDVKD. With 7 bases removed from V and 2 bases from J, the gap between germline ends came to 13 bases.

In this sample, this clone turned up a few times. The gene calls are TRBV7-2 and TRBJ1-6; D unresolved. CDR3 size: 16 residues. The germline V gene encodes CDR1 SGHTA and CDR2 FQGNSA. Deletions cut 1 base from V and 0 bases from J, with 7 bases between. The CDR3 nucleotides are TGTGCCAGCAGCTTAGAGGAGAGCTCCTATAATTCACCCCTCCACTTT. It specifies CASSLEESSYNSPLHF.

The chain carries TRBV4-1 and TRBJ2-5; 7 nucleotides line up with TRBD2. The CDR3 length is 15 residues. The V gene end was trimmed by 6 bases and the J gene end by 5 bases; junction bases not matched to a gene: 12. CDR1 is MGHRA, CDR2 YSYEKL, per germline. The chain's CDR3 is CASSQTSGVGETQYF. CDR3 nucleotides: TGCGCCAGCAGTCAAACCAGCGGGGTGGGTGAGACCCAGTACTTC.

This clone was recorded once. The genes are TRBV27 and TRBJ2-1; 9 bases are a match to TRBD1. CDR3 length equals 14 residues. CDR1 and CDR2 from the germline V gene are MNHEY and SMNVEV (reference sequence). V was clipped by 8 bases and J by 5 bases; unmatched bases: 7. CDR3: CASGDRAFNNEQFF. The CDR3 region has the DNA TGTGCCAGCGGGGACAGGGCGTTTAACAATGAGCAGTTCTTC.

J is TRBJ2-2 and V is TRBV13; perhaps TRBD1 as D (6 bases). CDR3 size: 16 residues. Between the trimmed V and J ends, which lost 7 bases and 3 bases, there was a span of 18 bases. Looked up from germline, CDR1 is PRHDT and CDR2 is FYEKMQ (reference sequence). CDR3 DNA sequence: TGTGCCAGCACCTCATTACTACCAGGGGACACCGGGGAGCTGTTTTTT. Translating gives CASTSLLPGDTGELFF.

This rearrangement joins TRBV2 to TRBJ2-5; 8 nucleotides agree with TRBD2. This CDR3 region has 17 residues. V trimming: 7 bases; J trimming: 5 bases; junction bases outside the gene matches: 18. Germline V gene data show CDR1 as SNHLY and CDR2 as FYNNEI. The CDR3 sequence: CASKDAPRGGLSETQYF. The CDR3 nucleotides read TGTGCCAGCAAAGATGCCCCCCGGGGGGGCCTGTCCGAGACCCAGTACTTC.

This chain uses TRBV27 with TRBJ2-5; D gene ambiguous. The CDR3 spans 13 residues. Germline CDR1 and CDR2: MNHEY and SMNVEV (reference sequence). CDR3 amino acids: CAVGPGSRETQYF. As DNA, the CDR3 is TGTGCGGTAGGTCCAGGTAGTCGAGAGACCCAGTACTTC.

The chain uses TRBV19 and TRBJ1-2; 8 nucleotides align to TRBD1. This CDR3 has 13 residues. CDR1 is LNHDA and CDR2 is SQIVND in the germline V gene (reference sequence). V gave up 2 bases and J gave up 7 bases; unmatched junction bases: 3. The CDR3 DNA is TGTGCCAGTAGTATACGACAGGGGATTGGCTACACCTTC. Residues: CASSIRQGIGYTF.

This clone was picked up a small number of times. As DNA, the CDR3 is TGTGCCAGCGGGGCGGGACAGGGTTACGAGCAGTACTTC. This encodes CASGAGQGYEQYF. J is TRBJ2-7 and V is TRBV2, with TRBD1 identical over 9 bases. The V segment lost 8 bases and the J segment 4 bases; nucleotides outside the gene matches: 6. Germline CDR1 reads SNHLY; CDR2 reads FYNNEI. The CDR3 runs 13 residues.

The chain joins TRBV7-3 to TRBJ2-7, with a tentative D call TRBD2 (7 bases). V gave up 4 bases and J gave up 5 bases, with 18 bases separating them. Germline values: CDR1 SGHTA, CDR2 FQGTGA. The CDR3 length is 15 residues. The CDR3 protein is CASSYDTRGGHEQYF. CDR3 sequence (DNA): TGTGCCAGCAGCTACGACACTAGGGGGGGCCACGAGCAGTACTTC.

The chain recombines TRBV5-5 with TRBJ2-7, with unresolved D. The CDR3 has 14 amino acids. Germline assignment: CDR1 SGHKS and CDR2 YYEKEE (reference sequence). Trimming removed 0 bases at V and 1 base at J, with 8 bases between. CDR3: CASSLDGGSYEQYF. CDR3 DNA: TGTGCCAGCAGCTTGGATGGCGGTTCCTACGAGCAGTACTTC.

The chain employs TRBV19 and TRBJ1-2, with a possible D match to TRBD1 (5 bases). CDR1 and CDR2 from the germline V gene are LNHDA and SQIVND (reference sequence). V lost 6 bases and J lost 2, with 22 bases in between. This CDR3 spans 17 amino acids. The CDR3: CASSPLPSGHMNYGYTF. The CDR3 bases are TGTGCCAGTAGCCCTCTCCCGTCAGGACACATGAACTATGGCTACACCTTC.

The V and J genes are TRBV7-8 and TRBJ2-1; D gene ambiguous. The V end was cut by 5 bases, the J end by 1 base, with 12 bases between. CDR1 is SGHVS and CDR2 is FQNEAQ in the germline V gene. There are 15 residues in the CDR3. CDR3 sequence (DNA): TGTGCCAGCAGCGTACATACCGGGTCCTACAATGAGCAGTTCTTC. It translates to CASSVHTGSYNEQFF.